This entry describes one TCR beta chain. This specimen belongs to a study of blood T cell repertoires in COVID-19. Turning to the study itself: There were acute and convalescent COVID-19 samples, and they came from the United States, Italy and Spain. T cells, B-cell-depleted T cells, or PBMCs supplied cDNA or gDNA.

Original analysis: For nucleated cells, counts were estimated from reference gene primer amplification. Using immunoSEQ multiplex PCR, the repertoire was profiled, and TCRdb retains in-frame clones only, with some absent. Clonal size and the V and J genes are those of that table, whereas D and trimming came from the DNA. The data hold approximately 500,000 clones, with 70% to 90% observed a single time. Unmatched junction bases numbered 7, after V lost 9 bases and J lost 2 bases. The length of the CDR3 is 14 residues. The germline CDR1 and CDR2 sequences are LNHDA and SQIVND (reference sequence). Sequencing was performed on peripheral blood. The TCR was taken from a human donor in a cohort sampled during active COVID-19. This chain links TRBV19 with TRBJ1-2; 9 bases map to TRBD1. CDR3 loop: CASNRGLENYGYTF. CDR3 DNA: TGTGCCAGCAACAGGGGGCTGGAAAACTATGGCTACACCTTC.